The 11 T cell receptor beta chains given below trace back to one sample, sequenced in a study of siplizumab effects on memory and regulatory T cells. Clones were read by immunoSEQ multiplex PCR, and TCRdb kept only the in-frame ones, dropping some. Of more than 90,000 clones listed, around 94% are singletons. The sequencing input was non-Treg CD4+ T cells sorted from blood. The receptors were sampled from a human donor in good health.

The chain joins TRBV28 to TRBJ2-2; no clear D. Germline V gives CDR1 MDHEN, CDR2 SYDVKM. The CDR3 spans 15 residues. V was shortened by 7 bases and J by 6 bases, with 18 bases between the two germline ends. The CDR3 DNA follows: TGTGCCAGCAACACCCCGGTATTTGGTTCCGGGGAGCTGTTTTTT. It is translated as CASNTPVFGSGELFF.

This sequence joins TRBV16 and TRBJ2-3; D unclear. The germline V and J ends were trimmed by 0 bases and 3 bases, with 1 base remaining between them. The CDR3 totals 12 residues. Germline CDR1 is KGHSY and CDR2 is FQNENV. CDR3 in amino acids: CASSQSTDTQYF. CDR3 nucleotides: TGTGCCAGCAGCCAATCAACAGATACGCAGTATTTT.

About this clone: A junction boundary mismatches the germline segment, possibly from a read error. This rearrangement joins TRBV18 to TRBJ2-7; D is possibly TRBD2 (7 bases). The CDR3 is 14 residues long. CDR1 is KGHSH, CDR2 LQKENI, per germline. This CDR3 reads CASSRGGDASRVHF. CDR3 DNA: TGTGCCAGCTCACGCGGGGGCGATGCGTCTCGTGTCCACTTC.

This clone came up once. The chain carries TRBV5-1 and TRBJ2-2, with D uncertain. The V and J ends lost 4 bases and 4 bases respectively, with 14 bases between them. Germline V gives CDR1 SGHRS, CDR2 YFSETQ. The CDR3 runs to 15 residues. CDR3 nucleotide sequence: TGCGCCAGCAGCCCGGGTGGCGTTACCACCGGGGAGCTGTTTTTT. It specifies CASSPGGVTTGELFF.

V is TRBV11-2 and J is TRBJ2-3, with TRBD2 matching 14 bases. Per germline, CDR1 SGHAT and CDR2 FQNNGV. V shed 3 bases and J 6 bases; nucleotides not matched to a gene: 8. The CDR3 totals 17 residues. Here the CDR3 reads CASSFATSGRGRDTQYF. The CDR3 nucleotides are TGTGCCAGCAGCTTCGCGACTAGCGGGAGGGGGAGGGATACGCAGTATTTT.

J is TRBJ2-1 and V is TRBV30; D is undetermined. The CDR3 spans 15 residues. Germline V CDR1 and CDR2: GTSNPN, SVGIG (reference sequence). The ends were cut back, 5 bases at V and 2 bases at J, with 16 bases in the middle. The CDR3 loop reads CAWGGSGFPYNEQFF. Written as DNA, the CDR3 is TGTGCCTGGGGCGGATCTGGGTTTCCCTACAATGAGCAGTTCTTC.

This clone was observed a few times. The CDR3 coding sequence is TGTGCCAGCAGTTATTGGCTAGCGGGAGTGGGTGAGCAGTACTTC. It yields the protein CASSYWLAGVGEQYF. The chain employs TRBV2 and TRBJ2-7, with TRBD2 matching over 10 bases. The V gene end was trimmed by 5 bases and the J gene end by 7 bases; junction bases not matched to a gene: 11. Germline loops: CDR1 SNHLY, CDR2 FYNNEI. The CDR3 contains 15 residues.

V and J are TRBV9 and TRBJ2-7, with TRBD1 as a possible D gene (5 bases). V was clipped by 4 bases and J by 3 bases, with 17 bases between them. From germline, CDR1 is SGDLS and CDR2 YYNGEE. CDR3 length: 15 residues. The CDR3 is CASSLGPGLYYEQYF. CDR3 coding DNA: TGTGCCAGCAGCCTCGGACCAGGGCTCTACTACGAGCAGTACTTC.

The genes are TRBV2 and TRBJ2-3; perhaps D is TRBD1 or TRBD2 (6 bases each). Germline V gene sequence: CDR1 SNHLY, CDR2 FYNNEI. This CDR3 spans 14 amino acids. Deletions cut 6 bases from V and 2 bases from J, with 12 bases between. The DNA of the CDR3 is TGTGCCAGCAGCGGGGGCTCGCCCACAGATACGCAGTATTTT. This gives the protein CASSGGSPTDTQYF.

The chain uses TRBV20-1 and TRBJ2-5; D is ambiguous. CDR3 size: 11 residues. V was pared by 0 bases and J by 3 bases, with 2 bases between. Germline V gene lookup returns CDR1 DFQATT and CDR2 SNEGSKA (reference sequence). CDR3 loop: CSARDKETQYF. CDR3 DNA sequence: TGCAGTGCTAGAGATAAAGAGACCCAGTACTTC.

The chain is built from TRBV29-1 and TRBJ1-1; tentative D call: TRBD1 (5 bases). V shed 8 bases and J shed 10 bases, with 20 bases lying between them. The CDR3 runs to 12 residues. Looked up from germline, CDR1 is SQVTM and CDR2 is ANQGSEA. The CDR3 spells CSTENIGQGAFF. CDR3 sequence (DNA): TGCAGCACCGAAAACATCGGGCAGGGAGCTTTCTTT.